A selection of T cell receptor beta chains follows, all from one sample in a study of shared clonotypes between healthy human individuals. The repertoire was sequenced with immunoSEQ multiplex PCR; TCRdb's copy has only in-frame clones and lacks some. The sample records roughly 2.4 million clones, almost 96% being singletons. The sequencing sample was made of naive CD4+ T cells sorted from blood. The receptors originated from a man aged 18-30 years in good health. The CDR3 runs from the conserved cysteine through the conserved F or W. D genes are given only for firm matches. Clone size is not always given. Where it is, it says once, few, many or a class for expanded clones.

J gene,V gene,clone size,D gene,CDR3 length,CDR3 protein,CDR3 DNA
TRBJ1-2,TRBV5-1,.,TRBD1,16,CASSLGGTGLNYGYTF,TGCGCCAGCAGCTTGGGGGGGACAGGACTTAACTATGGCTACACCTTC
TRBJ2-7,TRBV2,.,.,16,CANLGHPNRSSYEQYF,TGTGCCAACCTTGGACACCCTAACCGGAGCTCCTACGAGCAGTACTTC
TRBJ2-2,TRBV10-1,.,TRBD2,16,CASSAWRGRDNGELFF,TGCGCCAGCAGTGCTTGGCGCGGGAGGGATAACGGGGAGCTGTTTTTT
TRBJ1-1,TRBV28,once,.,13,CASSSPGNTEAFF,TGTGCCAGCAGTTCCCCGGGGAACACTGAAGCTTTCTTT
TRBJ2-1,TRBV4-1,once,TRBD2,16,CASSHIGGGRYNEQFF,TGCGCCAGCAGCCATATTGGGGGGGGACGTTACAATGAGCAGTTCTTC
TRBJ1-1,TRBV7-2,once,.,15,CASSSEGGVGTEAFF,TGTGCCAGCAGCTCCGAGGGGGGCGTTGGCACTGAAGCTTTCTTT
TRBJ2-5,TRBV12-5,.,.,14,CASGLEELSQTQYF,TGTGCTAGTGGTTTGGAGGAACTTAGCCAGACCCAGTACTTC
TRBJ1-6,TRBV30,.,.,13,CAWRDDSGSPLHF,TGTGCCTGGAGGGATGACTCGGGATCACCCCTCCACTTT
TRBJ1-2,TRBV7-2,.,TRBD1,18,CASSLGPTGDFVDYGYTF,TGTGCCAGCAGCTTAGGCCCGACAGGGGATTTTGTCGACTATGGCTACACCTTC
TRBJ2-3,TRBV11-3,once,.,15,CASSFMGRSTDTQYF,TGTGCCAGCAGCTTTATGGGAAGGAGCACAGATACGCAGTATTTT
TRBJ2-3,TRBV20-1,.,.,10,CSATRDSQYF,TGCAGTGCGACCCGGGACTCGCAGTATTTT
TRBJ1-1,TRBV7-7,.,TRBD1,16,CASSLRKGARDTEAFF,TGTGCTAGCAGCTTACGTAAGGGGGCTAGGGACACTGAAGCTTTCTTT
TRBJ2-5,TRBV29-1,.,.,13,CSVETRLQETQYF,TGCAGCGTTGAGACTAGACTCCAAGAGACCCAGTACTTC
TRBJ1-6,TRBV12-5,.,.,13,CASGSTTVSSLHF,TGTGCTAGTGGTTCAACTACAGTCTCCTCCCTCCACTTT
TRBJ1-4,TRBV6-1,.,.,14,CASSEGLGGEKLFF,TGTGCCAGCAGTGAGGGACTCGGGGGCGAAAAACTGTTTTTT
TRBJ2-3,TRBV6-5,.,.,13,CASSYEDPRKQYF,TGTGCCAGCAGTTACGAGGACCCTAGGAAGCAGTATTTT
TRBJ2-3,TRBV5-6,.,.,16,CASSLDRELGTDTQYF,TGTGCCAGCAGCTTGGACAGGGAGTTAGGCACAGATACGCAGTATTTT
TRBJ1-2,TRBV28,.,.,12,CASSLQAYGYTF,TGTGCCAGCAGTTTACAGGCATATGGCTACACCTTC
TRBJ1-2,TRBV5-6,once,TRBD1,17,CASSLGTGASVGYGYTF,TGTGCCAGCAGCTTGGGGACAGGGGCCTCCGTAGGCTATGGCTACACCTTC
TRBJ1-5,TRBV28,.,TRBD1,15,CASSLEGAGNQPQHF,TGTGCCAGCAGTTTGGAGGGGGCTGGCAATCAGCCCCAGCATTTT
TRBJ2-1,TRBV6-1,.,TRBD2,14,CASSGGASYNEQFF,TGTGCCAGCAGCGGGGGGGCCTCCTACAATGAGCAGTTCTTC
TRBJ1-6,TRBV6-5,.,.,15,CASSPRGGGNSPLHF,TGTGCCAGCAGTCCCCGCGGGGGGGGCAATTCACCCCTCCACTTT
TRBJ1-2,TRBV9,.,TRBD1,13,CASSVDDRGGYTF,TGTGCCAGCAGCGTAGATGACAGGGGAGGCTACACCTTC
TRBJ2-2,TRBV5-1,.,.,16,CASSLDGGPTPGELFF,TGCGCCAGCAGCTTGGACGGGGGGCCCACCCCCGGGGAGCTGTTTTTT
TRBJ2-7,TRBV7-9,.,.,18,CASSLQLGEGGRSYEQYF,TGTGCCAGCAGCTTACAATTAGGCGAGGGGGGACGATCCTACGAGCAGTACTTC
TRBJ2-1,TRBV10-3,.,.,12,CAISPPGLEQFF,TGTGCCATCAGCCCCCCCGGTCTTGAGCAGTTCTTC
TRBJ2-2,TRBV6-1,.,TRBD1,14,CASSPRGSTGELFF,TGTGCCAGCTCGCCCAGGGGGAGCACCGGGGAGCTGTTTTTT
TRBJ2-7,TRBV6-6,.,TRBD1,15,CASSYRDRSSYEQYF,TGTGCCAGCAGTTACCGGGACAGGAGCTCCTACGAGCAGTACTTC
TRBJ2-1,TRBV6-4,.,.,14,CASSVLGGYNEQFF,TGTGCCAGCAGTGTTCTTGGGGGTTACAATGAGCAGTTCTTC
TRBJ1-1,TRBV7-9,.,.,17,CASSLGDIWTSDTEAFF,TGTGCCAGCAGCTTAGGGGACATTTGGACTTCCGACACTGAAGCTTTCTTT
TRBJ1-6,TRBV9,.,TRBD1,14,CASSPQGRNSPLHF,TGTGCCAGCAGCCCACAGGGGAGGAATTCACCCCTCCACTTT
TRBJ2-2,TRBV10-3,.,TRBD2,14,CAIRSREGPGELFF,TGTGCCATCAGGAGTCGGGAGGGCCCCGGGGAGCTGTTTTTT
TRBJ2-7,TRBV6-5,.,.,12,CASSSTRYEQYF,TGTGCCAGCAGCTCCACGCGCTACGAGCAGTACTTC
TRBJ1-4,TRBV25-1,.,.,15,CASSLRGTGNEKLFF,TGTGCCAGCAGTTTACGGGGTACGGGGAATGAAAAACTGTTTTTT
TRBJ1-5,TRBV6-1,.,.,13,CASSPDSNQPQHF,TGTGCCAGCTCTCCCGATAGCAATCAGCCCCAGCATTTT
TRBJ1-5,TRBV30,.,.,14,CAWEDAVGGQPQHF,TGTGCCTGGGAGGACGCGGTTGGGGGCCAGCCCCAGCATTTT
TRBJ1-5,TRBV30,.,TRBD1,20,CAWSRGTGTRDQGTNQPQHF,TGTGCCTGGAGTAGAGGGACAGGAACAAGGGATCAGGGGACCAATCAGCCCCAGCATTTT
TRBJ2-2,TRBV25-1,.,.,12,CATTENTGELFF,TGTGCGACGACAGAGAACACCGGGGAGCTGTTTTTT
TRBJ2-2,TRBV7-3,.,.,13,CASSLARTGELFF,TGTGCCAGCAGCTTAGCTCGCACCGGGGAGCTGTTTTTT
TRBJ2-7,TRBV7-2,.,.,15,CASSTHAGGFYEQYF,TGTGCCAGCAGCACCCACGCTGGGGGATTCTACGAGCAGTACTTC
TRBJ1-1,TRBV5-6,.,.,14,CASSTDPRGTEAFF,TGTGCCAGCAGCACTGACCCCCGCGGCACTGAAGCTTTCTTT